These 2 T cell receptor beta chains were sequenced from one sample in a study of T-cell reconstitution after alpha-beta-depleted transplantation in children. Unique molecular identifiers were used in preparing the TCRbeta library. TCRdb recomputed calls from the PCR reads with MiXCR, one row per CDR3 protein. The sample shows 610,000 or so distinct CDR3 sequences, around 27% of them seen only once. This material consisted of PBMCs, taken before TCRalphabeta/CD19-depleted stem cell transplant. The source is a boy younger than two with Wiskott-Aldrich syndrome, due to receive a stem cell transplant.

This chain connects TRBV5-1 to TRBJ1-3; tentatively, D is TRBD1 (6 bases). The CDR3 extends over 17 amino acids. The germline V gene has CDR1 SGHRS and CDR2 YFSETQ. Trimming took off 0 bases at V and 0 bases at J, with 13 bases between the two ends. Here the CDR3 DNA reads TGCGCCAGCAGCTTGGGAACAGGGCTCAGCTCTGGAAACACCATATATTTT. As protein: CASSLGTGLSSGNTIYF. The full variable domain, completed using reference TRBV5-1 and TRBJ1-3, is KAGVTQTPRYLIKTRGQQVTLSCSPISGHRSVSWYQQTPGQGLQFLFEYFSETQRNKGNFPGRFSGRQFSNSRSEMNVSTLELGDSALYLCASSLGTGLSSGNTIYFGEGSWLTVV.

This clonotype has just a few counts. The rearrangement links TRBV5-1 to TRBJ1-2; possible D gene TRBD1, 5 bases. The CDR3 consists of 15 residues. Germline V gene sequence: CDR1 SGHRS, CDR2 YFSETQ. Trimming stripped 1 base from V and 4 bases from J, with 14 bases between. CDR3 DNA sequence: TGCGCCAGCAGCTTGTCGTCGGCCGGGGGCTATGGCTACACCTTC. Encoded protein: CASSLSSAGGYGYTF.